Sequencing of this T cell receptor beta chain was carried out in a study of graft-versus-host responses after intestinal transplantation. Study-wide findings and caveats: Individuals carrying graft-donor T cell macrochimerism showed high graft-versus-host to host-versus-graft clonal ratios in allografts.

V lost 2 bases and J lost 0, with 12 bases in between. The CDR3 totals 16 residues. A remark on this clone: Its antigen is unidentified.

Method: immunoSEQ multiplex PCR; TCRdb's copy keeps in-frame clones and lacks some. The repertoire holds some 110,000 clones, with around 92% as singletons. The chain joins TRBV23-1 to TRBJ2-3, with D hard to call. TRBV23-1 counts as an open reading frame of uncertain function. The source material was unstimulated CD8+ T cells sorted from spleen or lymph node cells, sampled before transplant. The sequence was obtained from a human donor who was the organ donor for an intestinal transplant. The CDR3 DNA reads as TGCGCCAGCAGTCAAGGAACCCGTCATAGCACAGATACGCAGTATTTT. This codes for CASSQGTRHSTDTQYF.